This T cell receptor (beta chain) comes out of a study of PD-1 blockade in classical Hodgkin lymphoma. Study-wide background: Patients in the cohort were put on intravenous nivolumab, 3 mg/kg every 2 weeks.

Libraries were prepared by immunoSEQ multiplex PCR; TCRdb keeps only in-frame clonotypes and omits some of them. The repertoire holds under 25,000 clones, with 70% to 85% as singletons. All the patients suffered relapse after autologous stem cell transplantation, and brentuximab vedotin exposure differed. The study's findings and limits: Complete responders showed a baseline diversity that resembled the diversity of newly diagnosed patients. Newly diagnosed patients were reported to start with lower TCR diversity than healthy donors.

This CDR3 region has 15 residues. V lost 0 bases to trimming and J lost 6 bases, with 14 bases between them. Germline V lookup: CDR1 MNHEY, CDR2 SVGAGI. This clone appeared a few times. Its antigen is undetermined. V and J are TRBV6-5 and TRBJ1-1; perhaps TRBD1 as D (5 bases). Sequencing used peripheral blood mononuclear cells (PBMCs), obtained before the second cycle of nivolumab. The TCR comes from a human donor with classical Hodgkin lymphoma. The CDR3 nucleotides are TGTGCCAGCAGTTACTCCTCGGGGAGGGGCGCTGAAGCTTTCTTT. This translates into CASSYSSGRGAEAFF.